A selection of T cell receptor beta chains follows, all from one sample in a study of CD8 T cell repertoires and HIV-1 epitope variants. No antigens are known for them. Measured with immunoSEQ multiplex PCR; TCRdb has only the in-frame clones, and not every one. The sample has some 5,700 clones, about 60% seen once. Sequences were obtained from cultured CD8+ T cells derived from PBMCs. Receptors originate from a male donor with HIV. The CDR3 runs from the conserved cysteine through the conserved F or W. A D gene is named only where the DNA matches it firmly. Not all rows give a size; the values are once, few, many and, for expanded clones, a class.

v_call	clone_size	j_call	d_call	cdr3_nt	cdr3_aa
TRBV28	.	TRBJ2-7	.	TGTGCCAGCAGTACTCACCCGGGACAGGGGGGACTAGCGGCCTTCTCCTACGAGCAGTACTTC	CASSTHPGQGGLAAFSYEQYF
TRBV4-3	.	TRBJ2-1	TRBD2	TGCGCCAGCAGCCAAGCCCAGCCCGGGGGGGCTACCTACAATGAGCAGTTCTTC	CASSQAQPGGATYNEQFF
TRBV7-9	once	TRBJ2-1	TRBD2	TGTGCCAGCAGCGCCGGGACTAGCGATACCAATGAGCAGTTCTTC	CASSAGTSDTNEQFF
TRBV7-6	.	TRBJ2-5	.	TGTGCCAGCAGCACAAGCCCCCGGGACCAAGAGACCCAGTACTTC	CASSTSPRDQETQYF
TRBV28	.	TRBJ2-1	.	TGTGCCAGTATTGACACTCCCCCTGGGAATGAGCAGTTCTTC	CASIDTPPGNEQFF
TRBV25-1	.	TRBJ2-5	.	TGTGCCAGCAACCTCCAAGAGACCCAGTACTTC	CASNLQETQYF
TRBV6-1	once	TRBJ2-7	.	TGTGCCAGCAGTGAGAGATACGAGCAGTACTTC	CASSERYEQYF
TRBV5-1	.	TRBJ2-5	TRBD1	TGCGCCAGCAGCCTCAATACAGGGGGAGGAGAGACCCAGTACTTC	CASSLNTGGGETQYF
TRBV19	.	TRBJ1-1	.	TGTGCCAGTAGGGTCCAGGAGTACACTGAAGCTTTCTTT	CASRVQEYTEAFF
TRBV10-3	.	TRBJ1-5	.	TGTGCCATCAGTGAGTCGAGTTCAGGAGGGGGTGGTAGCAATCAGCCCCAGCATTTT	CAISESSSGGGGSNQPQHF
TRBV13	once	TRBJ2-3	.	TGTGCCAGCAGCTTAGTGGGGGATACGCAGTATTTT	CASSLVGDTQYF
TRBV9	.	TRBJ2-2	.	TGTGCCAGCACCCGAACCGGGGAGCTGTTTTTT	CASTRTGELFF
TRBV28	.	TRBJ1-1	.	TGTGCCAGCACCGGGGAGGGGACTCTTGAAGCTTTCTTT	CASTGEGTLEAFF
TRBV10-3	.	TRBJ1-5	TRBD1	TGTGCCATCAGCCAGGGACAGCAGAATCAGCCCCAGCATTTT	CAISQGQQNQPQHF
TRBV6-4	.	TRBJ1-5	.	TGTGCCAGCAGTGACCAGGAGGCACGAAATCAGCCCCAGCATTTT	CASSDQEARNQPQHF
TRBV19	.	TRBJ2-5	.	TGTGCCAGTAGTATAGTAGGGGTAGAGACCCAGTACTTC	CASSIVGVETQYF
TRBV6-6	.	TRBJ2-1	.	TGTGCCAGCAGTTACGAGGGGCCCTACAATGAGCAGTTCTTC	CASSYEGPYNEQFF
TRBV13	few	TRBJ1-6	TRBD1	TGTGCCAGCAGCTTAGGCCGGGGACAGGGCAATTCACCCCTCCACTTT	CASSLGRGQGNSPLHF
TRBV16	.	TRBJ2-2	.	TGTGCCAGCAGCCAATCAAAGTCCCGGGCCGCCGGGGAGCTGTTTTTT	CASSQSKSRAAGELFF
TRBV6-5	once	TRBJ2-2	TRBD2	TGTGCCAGCAGTGCCCAGGGAGGGACCGGGGAGCTGTTTTTT	CASSAQGGTGELFF
TRBV7-9	.	TRBJ2-1	.	TGTGCCAGCAGCTCCCGGTCGGGAGACTCCAATGAGCAGTTCTTC	CASSSRSGDSNEQFF
TRBV7-9	.	TRBJ2-4	.	TGTGCCAGTACCGGGGGCAGCAAAAACATTCAGTACTTC	CASTGGSKNIQYF
TRBV6-5	.	TRBJ1-4	.	TGTGCCAGCAGTTACTATGGGAATTTAGGTGAAAAACTGTTTTTT	CASSYYGNLGEKLFF
TRBV7-9	.	TRBJ2-7	.	TGTGCCAGCAGCTTATTGGAGATGCAGTACTTC	CASSLLEMQYF
TRBV7-8	.	TRBJ2-7	TRBD1	TGTGCCAGCAGCTCCGAAGGACAGGGTGTAGAAGAGCAGTACTTC	CASSSEGQGVEEQYF
TRBV15	few	TRBJ2-1	TRBD2	TGTGCCACCAGCAGAGATCGCGCGGGGGGTGAGCAGTTCTTC	CATSRDRAGGEQFF
TRBV7-9	few	TRBJ2-1	.	TGTGCCAGCAGCTTACGTCCCCCTAGCGATGAGCAGTTCTTC	CASSLRPPSDEQFF
TRBV5-4	.	TRBJ2-7	.	TGTGCCAGCAGCTTAGGGGACGAGCAGTACTTC	CASSLGDEQYF
TRBV2	.	TRBJ2-1	.	TGTGCCAGCCGGGCGAGCGAACAAAACAATGAGCAGTTCTTC	CASRASEQNNEQFF
TRBV4-1	few	TRBJ2-2	TRBD2	TGCGCCAGCAGCCAATCTAGCGGAGCGAACACCGGGGAGCTGTTTTTT	CASSQSSGANTGELFF
TRBV2	.	TRBJ2-5	TRBD1	TGTGCCAGCCGGCCGCTGTTAGGGGGCGTCAAGACCCAGTACTTC	CASRPLLGGVKTQYF
TRBV19	.	TRBJ2-5	.	TGTGCCAGTAGTATAGGTGGGGGTAGAGAGACCCAGTACTTC	CASSIGGGRETQYF
TRBV2	few	TRBJ1-3	TRBD1	TGTGCCAGCAGTGATATCGGACAGGGGGCTTCTGGAAACACCATATATTTT	CASSDIGQGASGNTIYF
TRBV28	.	TRBJ2-1	TRBD2	TGTGCCAGCAGTGGGTTCGGCGGGAGCTCCTACAATGAGCAGTTCTTC	CASSGFGGSSYNEQFF
TRBV7-8	.	TRBJ2-3	TRBD2	TGTGCCAGCAGCCGCTGGACTAGCGGGTATTCAGATACGCAGTATTTT	CASSRWTSGYSDTQYF
TRBV6-1	.	TRBJ2-7	.	TGTGCCAGCAGTGGCGGTGGAGGGTATCCGGAGCAGTACTTC	CASSGGGGYPEQYF
TRBV27	.	TRBJ2-7	TRBD1	TGTGCCAGCAGTTATGGACAGGGCGCCACCTACGAGCAGTACTTC	CASSYGQGATYEQYF
TRBV14	.	TRBJ2-7	.	TGTGCCAGCAGCCATTACCAGGGCTACGAGCAGTACTTC	CASSHYQGYEQYF
TRBV6-5	.	TRBJ1-1	.	TGTGCCAGCAGTTTGAGACGGGAGGGCTTTGAAGCTTTCTTT	CASSLRREGFEAFF
TRBV25-1	.	TRBJ2-7	TRBD1	TGTGCCAGCAGTCCTGGGGGGCAGGGGGCCCAGGACTTC	CASSPGGQGAQDF
TRBV7-6	.	TRBJ2-7	.	TGTGCCAGCAGCTTAGTATTAGGGGGGGGAGTAGCCTACGAGCAGTACTTC	CASSLVLGGGVAYEQYF